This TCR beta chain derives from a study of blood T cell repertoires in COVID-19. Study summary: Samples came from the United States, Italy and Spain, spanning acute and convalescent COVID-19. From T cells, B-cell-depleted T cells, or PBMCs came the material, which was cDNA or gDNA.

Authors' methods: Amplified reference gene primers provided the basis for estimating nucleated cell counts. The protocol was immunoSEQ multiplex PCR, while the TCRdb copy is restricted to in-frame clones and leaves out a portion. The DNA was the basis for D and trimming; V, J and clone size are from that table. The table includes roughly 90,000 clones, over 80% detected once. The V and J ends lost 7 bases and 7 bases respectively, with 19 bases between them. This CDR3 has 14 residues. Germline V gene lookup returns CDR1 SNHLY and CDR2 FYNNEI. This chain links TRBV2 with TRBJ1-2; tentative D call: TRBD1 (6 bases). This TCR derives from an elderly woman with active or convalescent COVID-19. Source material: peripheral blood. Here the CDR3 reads CASKEQGGPLGYTF. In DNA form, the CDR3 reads TGTGCCAGCAAGGAACAGGGCGGCCCCCTTGGCTACACCTTC.